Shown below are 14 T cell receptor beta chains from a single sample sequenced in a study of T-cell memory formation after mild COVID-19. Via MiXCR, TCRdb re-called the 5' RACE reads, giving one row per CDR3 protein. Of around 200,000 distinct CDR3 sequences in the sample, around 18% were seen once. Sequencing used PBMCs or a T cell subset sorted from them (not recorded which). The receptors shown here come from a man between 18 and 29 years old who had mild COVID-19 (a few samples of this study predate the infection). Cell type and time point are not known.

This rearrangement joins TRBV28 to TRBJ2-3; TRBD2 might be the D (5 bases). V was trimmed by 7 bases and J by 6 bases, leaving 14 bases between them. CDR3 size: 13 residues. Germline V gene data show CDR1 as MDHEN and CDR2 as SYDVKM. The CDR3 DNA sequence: TGTGCCAGCACCGGCCACAGAGGGGATACGCAGTATTTT. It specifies CASTGHRGDTQYF.

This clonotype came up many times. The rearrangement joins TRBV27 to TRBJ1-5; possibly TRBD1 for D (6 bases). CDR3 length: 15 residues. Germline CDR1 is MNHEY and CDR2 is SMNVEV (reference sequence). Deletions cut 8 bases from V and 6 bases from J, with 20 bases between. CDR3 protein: CASSPLQGIGQPQHF. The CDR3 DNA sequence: TGTGCCAGCTCCCCACTACAGGGTATTGGTCAGCCCCAGCATTTT.

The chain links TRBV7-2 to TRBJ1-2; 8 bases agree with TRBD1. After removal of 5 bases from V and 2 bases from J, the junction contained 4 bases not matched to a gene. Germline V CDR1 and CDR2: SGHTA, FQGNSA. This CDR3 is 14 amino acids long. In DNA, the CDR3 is TGTGCCAGCAGCGTGGACAGGGAAAACTATGGCTACACCTTC. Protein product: CASSVDRENYGYTF.

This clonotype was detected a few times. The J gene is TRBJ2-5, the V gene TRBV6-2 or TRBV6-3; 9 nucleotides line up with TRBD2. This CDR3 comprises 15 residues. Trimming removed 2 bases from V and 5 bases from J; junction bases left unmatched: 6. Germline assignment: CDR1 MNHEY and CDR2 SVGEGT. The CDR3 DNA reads TGTGCCAGCAGTTACAACGCGGGGGGGCTGGAGACCCAGTACTTC. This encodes CASSYNAGGLETQYF.

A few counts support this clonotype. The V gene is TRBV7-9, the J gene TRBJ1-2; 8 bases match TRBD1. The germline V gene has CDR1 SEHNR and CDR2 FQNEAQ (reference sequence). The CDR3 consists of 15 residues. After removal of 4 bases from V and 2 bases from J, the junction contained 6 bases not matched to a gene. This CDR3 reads CASSSRQGSNYGYTF. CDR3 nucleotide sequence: TGTGCCAGCAGCTCTCGACAGGGGTCCAACTATGGCTACACCTTC.

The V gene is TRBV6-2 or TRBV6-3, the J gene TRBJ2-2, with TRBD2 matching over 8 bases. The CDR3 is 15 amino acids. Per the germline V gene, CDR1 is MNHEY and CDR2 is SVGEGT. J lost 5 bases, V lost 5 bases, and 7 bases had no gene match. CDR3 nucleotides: TGTGCCAGCAGTCCCAGCGGGGGCAAAACCGGGGAGCTGTTTTTT. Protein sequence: CASSPSGGKTGELFF.

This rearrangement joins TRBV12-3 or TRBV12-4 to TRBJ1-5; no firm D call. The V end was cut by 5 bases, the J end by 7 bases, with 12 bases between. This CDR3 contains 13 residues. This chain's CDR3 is CASSGSEGQPQHF. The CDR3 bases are TGTGCCAGCAGTGGAAGTGAGGGCCAGCCCCAGCATTTT.

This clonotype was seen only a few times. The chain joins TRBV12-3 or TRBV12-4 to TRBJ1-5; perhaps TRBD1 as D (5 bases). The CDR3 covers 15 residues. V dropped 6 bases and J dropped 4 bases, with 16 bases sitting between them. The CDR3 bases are TGTGCCAGCAGACCTATGGGAGGGGCGAATCAGCCCCAGCATTTT. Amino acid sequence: CASRPMGGANQPQHF.

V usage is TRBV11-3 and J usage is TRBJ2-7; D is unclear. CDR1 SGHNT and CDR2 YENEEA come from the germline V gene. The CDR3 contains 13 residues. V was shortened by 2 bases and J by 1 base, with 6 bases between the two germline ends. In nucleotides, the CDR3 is TGTGCCAGCAGCTTATCCGGATCCTACGAGCAGTACGTC. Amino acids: CASSLSGSYEQYV.

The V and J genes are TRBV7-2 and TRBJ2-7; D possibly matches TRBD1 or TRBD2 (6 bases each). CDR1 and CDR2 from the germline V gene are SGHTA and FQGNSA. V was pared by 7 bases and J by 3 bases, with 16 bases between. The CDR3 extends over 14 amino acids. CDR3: CASTSSKGGYEQYV. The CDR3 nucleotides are TGTGCCAGCACCTCCTCGAAGGGGGGCTACGAGCAGTACGTC.

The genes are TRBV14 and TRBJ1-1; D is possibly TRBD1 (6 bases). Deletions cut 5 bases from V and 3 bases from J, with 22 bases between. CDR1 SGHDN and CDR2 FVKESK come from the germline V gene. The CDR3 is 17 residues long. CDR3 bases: TGTGCCAGCAGCAGCCGACAGGCTTCTTGGGGGTACACTGAAGCTTTCTTT. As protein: CASSSRQASWGYTEAFF.

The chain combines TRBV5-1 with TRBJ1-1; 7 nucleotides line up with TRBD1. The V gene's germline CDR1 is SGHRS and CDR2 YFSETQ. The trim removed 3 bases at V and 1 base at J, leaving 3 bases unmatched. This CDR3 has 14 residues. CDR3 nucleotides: TGCGCCAGCAGCTGGGACAGACAGAACACTGAAGCTTTCTTT. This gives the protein CASSWDRQNTEAFF.

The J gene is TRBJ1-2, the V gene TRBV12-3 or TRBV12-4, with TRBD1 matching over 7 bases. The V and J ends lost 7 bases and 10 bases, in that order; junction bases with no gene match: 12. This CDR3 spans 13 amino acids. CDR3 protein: CASTFTGDLDYTF. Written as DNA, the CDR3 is TGTGCCAGCACCTTCACAGGGGATCTCGACTACACCTTC.

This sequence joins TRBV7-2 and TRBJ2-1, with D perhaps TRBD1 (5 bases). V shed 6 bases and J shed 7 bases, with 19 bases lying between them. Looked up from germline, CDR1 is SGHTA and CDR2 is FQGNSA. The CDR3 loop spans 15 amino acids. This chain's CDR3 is CASSSNPSRVNEQFF. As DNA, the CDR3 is TGTGCCAGCAGTTCTAACCCCTCCAGGGTTAATGAGCAGTTCTTC. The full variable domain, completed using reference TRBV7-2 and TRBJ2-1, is GAGVSQSPSNKVTEKGKDVELRCDPISGHTALYWYRQSLGQGLEFLIYFQGNSAPDKSGLPSDRFSAERTGGSVSTLTIQRTQQEDSAVYLCASSSNPSRVNEQFFGPGTRLTVL.